The 25 T cell receptor beta chains below were found in one sample sequenced in a study of blood T cells in healthy people across ages (dated by TCRdb to the mid-2010s). Libraries were constructed by 5' RACE. Sequenced on an Illumina HiSeq 2500. A second PCR of roughly 7 to 12 cycles was run with a J-beta primer mix and a sample-barcoded 5' primer. Clones were called with MiXCR by TCRdb after fastp trimmed the public reads at Q25, and only in-frame beta chains were retained. Rows with one shared CDR3 protein collapse into an entry with the most common genes and DNA. The sample table holds about 720,000 distinct CDR3 sequences, of which 22% were seen once. Clones ranked in the top ten supply about 20% of the sample. Material: blood. The receptors derive from an older man in good health.

This clonotype was recorded at least ten times. The chain couples TRBV20-1 to TRBJ2-1; D gene unclear. V was shortened by 1 base and J by 7 bases, with 8 bases between the two germline ends. The CDR3 extends over 12 amino acids. Looked up from germline, CDR1 is DFQATT and CDR2 is SNEGSKA (reference sequence). As DNA, the CDR3 is TGCAGTGCTAGAGGACTGACTAATGAGCAGTTCTTC. Translating it yields CSARGLTNEQFF.

As regards this clonotype: One end of the junction varies from germline; a read error may be responsible. V is TRBV12-3 or TRBV12-4 and J is TRBJ2-7, with 8 positions matching TRBD1. This CDR3 comprises 15 residues. The DNA of the CDR3 is TGTGCCAGCAGTCATGGACAGGGCCTCACATGGGAGCCGTACTTC. This sequence encodes CASSHGQGLTWEPYF.

This clonotype was detected only a few times. V is TRBV20-1 and J is TRBJ1-5; D gene uncertain. The V end lost 6 bases, the J end lost 2 bases, and 14 bases lay between the germline ends. The CDR3 contains 14 residues. Germline values: CDR1 DFQATT, CDR2 SNEGSKA (reference sequence). CDR3 in amino acids: CSALRESGNQPQHF. The DNA for the CDR3 is TGCAGTGCCCTTCGGGAGTCTGGCAATCAGCCCCAGCATTTT.

This clonotype was picked up many times. This chain links TRBV7-2 with TRBJ2-1; 11 bases agree with TRBD2. This CDR3 is built from 14 residues. J gave up 6 bases and V 6 bases, and 4 bases lay outside the gene matches. The germline V gene encodes CDR1 SGHTA and CDR2 FQGNSA. The chain's CDR3 is CASSLAGGGNEQFF. In DNA, the CDR3 is TGTGCCAGCAGTCTAGCGGGAGGTGGCAATGAGCAGTTCTTC.

The chain couples TRBV2 to TRBJ2-5; 7 nucleotides align to TRBD1. The ends lost 2 bases at V and 4 bases at J; junction bases unmatched: 7. Germline V CDR1 and CDR2: SNHLY, FYNNEI. CDR3 length: 15 amino acids. Here the CDR3 DNA reads TGTGCCAGCAGTGAAAATACAGGGGTCGGAGAGACCCAGTACTTC. This codes for CASSENTGVGETQYF.

The J gene is TRBJ2-3, the V gene TRBV7-8, with D possibly being TRBD1 (6 bases). V was cut by 1 base and J by 9 bases, with 17 bases left in between. Per germline, CDR1 SGHVS and CDR2 FQNEAQ. The CDR3 consists of 15 residues. This CDR3 is CASSLGKRTASTQYF. For the CDR3, the DNA is TGTGCCAGCAGCTTAGGAAAAAGGACAGCCAGCACGCAGTATTTT.

This sequence joins TRBV9 and TRBJ2-1; tentatively, D is TRBD2 (6 bases). The CDR3 runs to 14 residues. V was shortened by 2 bases and J by 3 bases, with 9 bases between the two germline ends. CDR1 and CDR2 from the germline V gene are SGDLS and YYNGEE. CDR3 bases: TGTGCCAGCAGCGTGGGGGGTGACTACAATGAGCAGTTCTTC. Protein sequence: CASSVGGDYNEQFF.

The V gene is TRBV7-2, the J gene TRBJ1-3, with a tentative D call TRBD1 (5 bases). Germline-derived CDR1 and CDR2 are SGHTA and FQGNSA. V lost 5 bases, J lost 4 bases, and 18 bases lay in between. This CDR3 contains 16 residues. The CDR3 sequence is CASSTQTWGKGNTIYF. The CDR3 DNA reads as TGTGCCAGCAGCACCCAAACTTGGGGGAAGGGAAACACCATATATTTT.

This chain connects TRBV12-3 or TRBV12-4 to TRBJ2-1; 8 nucleotides agree with TRBD1. With V trimmed by 6 bases and J by 8 bases, 6 bases remained unmatched. The CDR3 contains 13 residues. CDR3 sequence (DNA): TGTGCCAGCAGGGACAGGGTTCGGGATGAGCAGTTCTTC. Amino acid sequence: CASRDRVRDEQFF.

This clonotype occurred a few times. This chain links TRBV6-5 with TRBJ1-1; the D gene is possibly TRBD1 (5 bases). Trimming pared 4 bases from V and 5 bases from J, leaving 17 bases between. This CDR3 contains 15 residues. The germline CDR1 and CDR2 sequences are MNHEY and SVGAGI. CDR3 sequence: CASSWGPHGATEAFF. In DNA form, the CDR3 reads TGTGCCAGCAGTTGGGGACCTCACGGAGCGACTGAAGCTTTCTTT.

This clonotype came up a few times. The CDR3 sequence is CASSFETANYGYTF. The CDR3 nucleotides read TGTGCCAGCAGCTTTGAGACAGCTAACTATGGCTACACCTTC. The V and J genes are TRBV7-9 and TRBJ1-2; D possibly corresponds to TRBD1 (5 bases). The CDR3 spans 14 residues. From germline, CDR1 is SEHNR and CDR2 FQNEAQ (reference sequence). V was trimmed by 3 bases and J by 0 bases, leaving 8 bases between them.

The genes are TRBV20-1 and TRBJ2-1; the match to TRBD2 covers 7 bases. Trimming at V came to 4 bases and at J to 1 base, leaving 4 bases not matched to a gene. From germline, CDR1 is DFQATT and CDR2 SNEGSKA (reference sequence). The CDR3 contains 14 residues. The CDR3 is CSAIREESYNEQFF. The CDR3 nucleotides read TGCAGTGCTATCCGGGAGGAGTCCTACAATGAGCAGTTCTTC.

J is TRBJ2-3 and V is TRBV11-2; the D gene is possibly TRBD2 (5 bases). CDR1 and CDR2 (germline): SGHAT, FQNNGV. Between the trimmed V and J ends, which lost 0 bases and 11 bases, there was a span of 12 bases. The CDR3 covers 13 residues. The CDR3 is CASSLEWGDLQYF. The DNA of the CDR3 is TGTGCCAGCAGCTTAGAGTGGGGAGATCTGCAGTATTTT. Full variable domain (outside the CDR3, taken from reference TRBV11-2 and TRBJ2-3): EAGVAQSPRYKIIEKRQSVAFWCNPISGHATLYWYQQILGQGPKLLIQFQNNGVVDDSQLPKDRFSAERLKGVDSTLKIQPAKLEDSAVYLCASSLEWGDLQYFGPGTRLTVL.

The rearrangement uses TRBV11-2 and TRBJ1-1, with D maybe TRBD1 (6 bases). This CDR3 spans 14 amino acids. Trimming pared 5 bases from V and 6 bases from J, leaving 16 bases between. Germline assignment: CDR1 SGHAT and CDR2 FQNNGV. DNA of the CDR3: TGTGCCAGCAGCAGGTCAGGGGCGGAAGCTGAAGCTTTCTTT. Protein: CASSRSGAEAEAFF.

This clonotype was seen a few times. This rearrangement joins TRBV6-4 to TRBJ2-1, with D perhaps TRBD1 or TRBD2 (5 bases each). This CDR3 region has 15 residues. V was cut by 5 bases and J by 1 base, with 12 bases left in between. Germline V gives CDR1 MRHNA, CDR2 SNTAGT. The CDR3 nucleotides read TGTGCCAGCAGTCCCCGGGACGGATCCTACAATGAGCAGTTCTTC. Protein product: CASSPRDGSYNEQFF.

This clonotype has only a few counts. One end of the junction is discordant with germline, which a read error may explain. This sequence joins TRBV4-1 and TRBJ2-5; D tentatively fits TRBD1 or TRBD2 (6 bases each). The DNA end is a closer match to TRBJ2-1, so the J assignment may be wrong. The CDR3 totals 16 residues. In germline, CDR1 is MGHRA, CDR2 YSYEKL. The CDR3: CANSQEWGAGYNEQFF. The CDR3 nucleotides are TGCGCCAACAGCCAAGAGTGGGGGGCGGGTTACAATGAGCAGTTCTTC.

The chain uses TRBV6-6 and TRBJ1-5; no clear D. Germline lookup yields CDR1 MNHNY and CDR2 SVGAGI (reference sequence). Trimming cost V 6 bases and J 1 base, with 10 bases left between them. The CDR3 length is 14 residues. CDR3 sequence: CASRLGGSNQPQHF. The CDR3 DNA sequence: TGTGCCAGCAGGCTTGGAGGAAGCAATCAGCCCCAGCATTTT.

This clonotype has only a few counts. The genes are TRBV12-3 or TRBV12-4 and TRBJ1-2; D is perhaps TRBD1 (5 bases). V was cut by 7 bases and J by 5 bases, with 11 bases left in between. The CDR3 sequence is 12 residues long. The CDR3 here is CASNPGTYGYTF. In nucleotides, the CDR3 is TGTGCCAGCAACCCAGGGACGTATGGCTACACCTTC.

This clonotype was detected a few times. The rearrangement uses TRBV20-1 and TRBJ2-3; 10 nucleotides match TRBD1. The CDR3 consists of 12 residues. V gave up 5 bases and J gave up 10 bases; unmatched junction bases: 6. Per germline, CDR1 DFQATT and CDR2 SNEGSKA (reference sequence). DNA of the CDR3: TGCAGTGCTGAAGACAGGGGGCTGTCGCAGTATTTT. This sequence encodes CSAEDRGLSQYF.

V usage is TRBV5-1 and J usage is TRBJ1-1; D remains ambiguous. The CDR3 has 13 residues. The germline V gene encodes CDR1 SGHRS and CDR2 YFSETQ. V was cut by 4 bases and J by 1 base, with 8 bases left in between. The CDR3 loop is CASSRDQNTEAFF. CDR3 coding DNA: TGCGCCAGCAGCCGCGACCAGAACACTGAAGCTTTCTTT.

There are a few counts of this clonotype. The rearrangement joins TRBV3-1 to TRBJ1-4, with TRBD1 as a possible D gene (5 bases). The CDR3 has 14 residues. CDR1 is LGHDT and CDR2 is YNNKEL in the germline V gene (reference sequence). The germline V and J ends were trimmed by 4 bases and 4 bases, with 10 bases remaining between them. The CDR3 here is CASSPRGFNEKLFF. As DNA, the CDR3 is TGTGCCAGCAGCCCCCGGGGCTTTAATGAAAAACTGTTTTTT.

This clonotype was observed a few times. The CDR3 region has the DNA TGTGCCAGCAGCCCCCAGATGGGGATCGCTGGGGCCAACGTCCTGACTTTC. It is translated as CASSPQMGIAGANVLTF. V gene TRBV7-2 combines with J gene TRBJ2-6; D not resolved. This CDR3 has 17 amino acids. V lost 5 bases and J 2 bases, leaving 16 bases between the germline ends. Germline assignment: CDR1 SGHTA and CDR2 FQGNSA.

Only a few counts were recorded for this clonotype. The CDR3, as DNA: TGTGCCAGCAGGCCACGTTCGGGGCCCCAAGAGACCCAGTACTTC. Protein product: CASRPRSGPQETQYF. The gene calls are TRBV6-6 and TRBJ2-5; D is perhaps TRBD1 or TRBD2 (5 bases each). V was shortened by 6 bases and J by 1 base, with 15 bases between the two germline ends. Germline V gives CDR1 MNHNY, CDR2 SVGAGI (reference sequence). This CDR3 spans 15 amino acids.

The chain joins TRBV4-3 to TRBJ2-6; TRBD1 agrees at 9 bases. Germline V gene lookup returns CDR1 LGHNA and CDR2 YSLEER. This CDR3 is 18 amino acids long. Unmatched junction bases numbered 10, after V lost 4 bases and J lost 3 bases. CDR3 loop: CASSRTGQGQSGANVLTF. CDR3 nucleotides: TGCGCCAGCAGCCGAACAGGACAGGGGCAGAGTGGGGCCAACGTCCTGACTTTC.

In its sample, this clonotype was seen a few times. This CDR3 is CASSSVAGTYNEQFF. DNA for the CDR3: TGTGCCAGCAGTTCGGTAGCGGGAACCTACAATGAGCAGTTCTTC. The chain employs TRBV12-3 or TRBV12-4 and TRBJ2-1; 8 nucleotides match TRBD2. This CDR3 has 15 residues. V lost 4 bases, J lost 2 bases, and 4 bases stayed unmatched.